These T cell receptor beta chains were read from a single sample in a study of T cell changes during pregnancy in multiple sclerosis. Method: immunoSEQ multiplex PCR; TCRdb's copy keeps in-frame clones and lacks some. The data contain more than 90,000 clones, around nine tenths of them singletons. This specimen consisted of peripheral blood, obtained in the third trimester of pregnancy. The origin of the receptors is a female donor with multiple sclerosis, enrolled in a pregnancy study. CDR3s include the opening cysteine and the closing phenylalanine or tryptophan. The D gene is left open where the match is weak. For some rows the clone size is stated as once, few or many, or as a class when expanded; others skip it.

clone_size j_call v_call d_call cdr3_aa cdr3_nt
. TRBJ2-3 TRBV7-9 . CASSSPGTDTQYF TGTGCCAGCAGCTCTCCCGGGACAGATACGCAGTATTTT
. TRBJ2-1 TRBV7-2 . CASSLSPALSQFF TGTGCCAGCAGCTTAAGCCCAGCGCTGTCCCAGTTCTTC
. TRBJ2-3 TRBV29-1 TRBD2 CSVRSGTSGSKSTDTQYF TGCAGCGTTCGTTCTGGGACTAGCGGTTCTAAGAGCACAGATACGCAGTATTTT
. TRBJ1-2 TRBV28 . CASSSPGTTLPNYGYTF TGTGCCAGCAGTTCCCCGGGGACAACGCTACCTAACTATGGCTACACCTTC
. TRBJ1-1 TRBV25-1 . CASTGIWNTEAFF TGTGCCAGCACGGGGATATGGAACACTGAAGCTTTCTTT
. TRBJ2-7 TRBV6-6 TRBD1 CASSLRDSGEQYF TGTGCCAGCAGTCTCCGGGACAGTGGGGAGCAGTACTTC
. TRBJ1-5 TRBV28 TRBD1 CASSPDRDDQPQHF TGTGCCAGCAGTCCCGACAGGGATGATCAGCCCCAGCATTTT
once TRBJ2-5 TRBV7-9 TRBD2 CASSLPASGGPRETQYF TGTGCCAGCAGCTTACCAGCTAGCGGGGGACCCCGGGAGACCCAGTACTTC
. TRBJ1-5 TRBV7-9 . CASSFGGPGNQPQHF TGTGCCAGCAGCTTCGGGGGGCCGGGCAATCAGCCCCAGCATTTT
. TRBJ1-2 TRBV5-1 TRBD1 CASSLGQAIYGYTF TGCGCCAGCAGCTTAGGACAGGCGATCTATGGCTACACCTTC
. TRBJ2-1 TRBV27 . CASSLTSNPYNEQFF TGTGCCAGCAGTCTAACGTCGAATCCCTACAATGAGCAGTTCTTC
. TRBJ2-4 TRBV4-1 TRBD2 CASSQDQGTSGTKNIQYF TGCGCCAGCAGCCAAGATCAAGGGACTAGCGGGACCAAAAACATTCAGTACTTC
. TRBJ1-1 TRBV5-1 . CASSSDTVNTEAFF TGCGCCAGCAGCTCAGACACGGTGAACACTGAAGCTTTCTTT
. TRBJ1-1 TRBV19 TRBD1 CASSITGGGTEAFF TGTGCCAGTAGCATTACAGGGGGCGGCACTGAAGCTTTCTTT
. TRBJ2-3 TRBV19 TRBD2 CASSIGLAGGVSTDTQYF TGTGCCAGTAGTATAGGACTAGCGGGGGGGGTAAGCACAGATACGCAGTATTTT
. TRBJ2-1 TRBV6-4 TRBD2 CASRTREDDYNEQFF TGTGCCAGCAGAACTCGGGAGGACGACTACAATGAGCAGTTCTTC
. TRBJ2-5 TRBV6-1 . CASSAGAKETQYF TGTGCCAGCAGTGCCGGAGCTAAAGAGACCCAGTACTTC
. TRBJ2-7 TRBV5-4 TRBD2 CASSPSRLAGAEQYF TGTGCCAGCAGCCCCAGCCGACTAGCGGGAGCTGAGCAGTACTTC
. TRBJ2-7 TRBV28 TRBD1 CASKIQGAYEQYF TGTGCCAGCAAAATCCAGGGGGCCTACGAGCAGTACTTC
. TRBJ2-6 TRBV27 TRBD1 CASSSSPGTGGAGANVLTF TGTGCCAGCAGTTCCTCGCCCGGGACAGGTGGTGCTGGGGCCAACGTCCTGACTTTC
. TRBJ1-1 TRBV29-1 . CSVEDLGRTAFF TGCAGCGTTGAAGATCTGGGGAGAACGGCTTTCTTT
. TRBJ1-3 TRBV30 . CAWSVSGPSGNTIYF TGTGCCTGGAGTGTAAGTGGCCCCTCTGGAAACACCATATATTTT
. TRBJ2-3 TRBV19 TRBD1 CASSILPTGGADTQYF TGTGCCAGTAGTATTCTTCCGACAGGGGGGGCAGATACGCAGTATTTT
. TRBJ2-2 TRBV5-1 . CASNPQGTGELFF TGCGCCAGCAACCCTCAGGGGACCGGGGAGCTGTTTTTT
. TRBJ1-2 TRBV5-1 . CASSLAAPDGYTF TGCGCCAGCAGCTTGGCCGCGCCTGATGGCTACACCTTC
. TRBJ2-5 TRBV2 TRBD2 CASTPGLAGAWETQYF TGTGCCAGCACCCCCGGACTAGCGGGGGCGTGGGAGACCCAGTACTTC
. TRBJ2-1 TRBV27 TRBD2 CARLLALNEQFF TGTGCCCGGTTACTAGCGCTCAATGAGCAGTTCTTC
. TRBJ2-7 TRBV30 . CAWSGGHYEQYF TGTGCCTGGAGTGGGGGGCACTACGAGCAGTACTTC
. TRBJ2-7 TRBV30 . CAWGHPPSYEQYF TGTGCCTGGGGGCATCCGCCCTCCTACGAGCAGTACTTC
. TRBJ2-1 TRBV6-1 TRBD1 CASSVRDRSYNEQFF TGTGCCAGCAGTGTCCGGGACAGATCCTACAATGAGCAGTTCTTC
. TRBJ2-7 TRBV5-1 TRBD2 CASSLVGLAGGPSHYEQYF TGCGCCAGCAGCTTGGTCGGACTAGCGGGGGGGCCCTCTCACTACGAGCAGTACTTC
. TRBJ1-4 TRBV27 . CASSFPQLPPPNEKLFF TGTGCCAGCAGTTTCCCGCAGTTACCCCCGCCTAATGAAAAACTGTTTTTT
. TRBJ1-1 TRBV29-1 . CSVERGRVNTEAFF TGCAGCGTTGAAAGGGGTCGGGTGAACACTGAAGCTTTCTTT
. TRBJ1-2 TRBV5-5 TRBD1 CASSRNRDRGYGYTF TGTGCCAGCAGCCGGAACCGGGACAGGGGATATGGCTACACCTTC
once TRBJ2-1 TRBV5-1 . CASSLDGAGYSLGSAQFF TGCGCCAGCAGCTTGGATGGAGCAGGGTATTCGTTGGGCTCAGCGCAGTTCTTC
. TRBJ1-2 TRBV30 TRBD1 CAWKGQGNNYGYTF TGTGCCTGGAAAGGACAGGGAAATAACTATGGCTACACCTTC
. TRBJ1-1 TRBV7-3 . CASSLIGDKNTEAFF TGTGCCAGCAGCTTAATTGGGGACAAGAACACTGAAGCTTTCTTT
. TRBJ2-5 TRBV28 . CASSLRGRAGRETQYF TGTGCCAGCAGTTTGAGGGGGAGGGCCGGGCGGGAGACCCAGTACTTC
. TRBJ2-4 TRBV19 . CASSGLGNIQYF TGTGCCAGCTCCGGACTCGGGAACATTCAGTACTTC
. TRBJ1-5 TRBV7-2 . CASSFGTSNQPQHF TGTGCCAGCAGCTTCGGGACAAGCAATCAGCCCCAGCATTTT
. TRBJ2-2 TRBV5-1 TRBD2 CASMGLAGRANTGELFF TGCGCCAGCATGGGACTAGCGGGGCGTGCGAACACCGGGGAGCTGTTTTTT
. TRBJ1-1 TRBV19 . CASTTNPTANTEAFF TGTGCCAGTACCACTAATCCGACGGCGAACACTGAAGCTTTCTTT
. TRBJ2-3 TRBV9 . CASSERGFSTDTQYF TGTGCCAGCAGCGAAAGGGGCTTTTCCACAGATACGCAGTATTTT
. TRBJ1-5 TRBV4-2 . CASSQPQDNQPQHF TGTGCCAGCAGCCAACCTCAGGACAATCAGCCCCAGCATTTT
. TRBJ1-5 TRBV7-2 . CASSQFMNQPQHF TGTGCCAGCAGCCAGTTTATGAATCAGCCCCAGCATTTT
. TRBJ2-1 TRBV28 TRBD2 CASSPAGTSAFNEQFF TGTGCCAGCAGTCCCGCCGGGACTAGCGCTTTCAATGAGCAGTTCTTC
. TRBJ1-2 TRBV7-8 . CASSLGGTDYGYTF TGTGCCAGCAGCTTAGGTGGGACTGACTATGGCTACACCTTC
. TRBJ2-7 TRBV4-1 . CASSPGSHTSYEQYF TGCGCCAGCAGCCCCGGGAGCCACACCTCCTACGAGCAGTACTTC
once TRBJ2-3 TRBV14 TRBD1 CASSLGTGQASTDTQYF TGTGCCAGCAGCCTGGGGACAGGGCAGGCTAGCACAGATACGCAGTATTTT
. TRBJ2-7 TRBV18 . CASSPGQPSYEQYF TGTGCCAGCTCACCGGGGCAGCCCTCCTACGAGCAGTACTTC
. TRBJ1-4 TRBV6-5 TRBD1 CASSPGTVNEKLFF TGTGCCAGCAGTCCCGGGACAGTTAATGAAAAACTGTTTTTT
once TRBJ1-1 TRBV4-2 TRBD1 CASSRPGQGEDTEAFF TGTGCCAGCAGCCGCCCGGGACAGGGTGAAGACACTGAAGCTTTCTTT
. TRBJ1-1 TRBV7-2 . CASSLQMNTEAFF TGTGCCAGCAGCCTGCAGATGAACACTGAAGCTTTCTTT
. TRBJ2-7 TRBV11-3 . CASSFVSGQSYEQYF TGTGCCAGCAGCTTCGTTAGCGGCCAATCCTACGAGCAGTACTTC
. TRBJ2-1 TRBV6-5 . CASSGTVWAYNEQFF TGTGCCAGCAGTGGAACAGTTTGGGCCTACAATGAGCAGTTCTTC